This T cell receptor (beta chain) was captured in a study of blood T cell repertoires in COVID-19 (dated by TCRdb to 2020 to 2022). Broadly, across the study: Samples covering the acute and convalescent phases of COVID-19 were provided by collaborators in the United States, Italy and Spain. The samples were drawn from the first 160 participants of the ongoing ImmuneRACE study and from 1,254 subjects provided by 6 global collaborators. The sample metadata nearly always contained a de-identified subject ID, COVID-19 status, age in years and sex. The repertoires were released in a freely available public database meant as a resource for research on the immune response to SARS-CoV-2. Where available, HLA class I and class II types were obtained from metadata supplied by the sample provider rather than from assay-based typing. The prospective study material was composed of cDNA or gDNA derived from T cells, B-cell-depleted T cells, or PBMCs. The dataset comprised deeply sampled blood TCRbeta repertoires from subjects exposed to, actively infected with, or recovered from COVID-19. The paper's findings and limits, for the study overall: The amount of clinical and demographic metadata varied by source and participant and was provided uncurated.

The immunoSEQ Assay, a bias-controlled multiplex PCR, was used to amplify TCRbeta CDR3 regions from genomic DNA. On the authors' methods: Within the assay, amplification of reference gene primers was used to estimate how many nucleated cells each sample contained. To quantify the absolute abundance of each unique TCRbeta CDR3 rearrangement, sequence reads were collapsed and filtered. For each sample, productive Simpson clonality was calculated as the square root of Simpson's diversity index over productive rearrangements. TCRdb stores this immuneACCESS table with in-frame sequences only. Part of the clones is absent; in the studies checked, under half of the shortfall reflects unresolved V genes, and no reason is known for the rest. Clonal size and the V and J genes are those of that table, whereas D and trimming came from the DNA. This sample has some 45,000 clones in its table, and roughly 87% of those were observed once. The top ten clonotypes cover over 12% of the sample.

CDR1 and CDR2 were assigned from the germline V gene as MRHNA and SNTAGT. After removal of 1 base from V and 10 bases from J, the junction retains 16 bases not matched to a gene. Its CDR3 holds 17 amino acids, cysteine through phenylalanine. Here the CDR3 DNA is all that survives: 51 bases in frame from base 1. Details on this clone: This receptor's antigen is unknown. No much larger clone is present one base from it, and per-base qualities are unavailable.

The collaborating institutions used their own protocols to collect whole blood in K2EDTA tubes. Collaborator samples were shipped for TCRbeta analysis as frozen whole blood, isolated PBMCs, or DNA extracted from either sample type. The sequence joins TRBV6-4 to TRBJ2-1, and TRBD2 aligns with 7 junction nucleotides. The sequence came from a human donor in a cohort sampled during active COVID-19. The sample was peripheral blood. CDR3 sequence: CASSDWAGASGVPEQFF. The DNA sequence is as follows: TGTGCCAGCAGTGACTGGGCTGGGGCTAGCGGTGTGCCCGAGCAGTTCTTC.